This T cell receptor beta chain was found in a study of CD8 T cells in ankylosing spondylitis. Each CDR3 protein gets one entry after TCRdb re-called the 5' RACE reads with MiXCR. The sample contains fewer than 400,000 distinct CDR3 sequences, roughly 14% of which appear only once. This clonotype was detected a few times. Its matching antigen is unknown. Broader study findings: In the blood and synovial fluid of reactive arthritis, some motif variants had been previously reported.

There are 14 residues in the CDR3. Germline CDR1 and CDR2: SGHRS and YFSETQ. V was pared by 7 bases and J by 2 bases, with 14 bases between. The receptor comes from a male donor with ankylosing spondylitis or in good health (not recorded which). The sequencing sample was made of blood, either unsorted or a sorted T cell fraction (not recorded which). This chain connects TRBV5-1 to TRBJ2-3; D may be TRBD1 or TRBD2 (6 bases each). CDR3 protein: CASGTGGPTDTQYF. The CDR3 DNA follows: TGCGCCAGCGGGACCGGGGGCCCCACAGATACGCAGTATTTT.